This T cell receptor (beta chain) was recovered during a study of cytomegalovirus exposure and HLA in healthy donors. Study results and caveats: With later analysis, a missense DCLRE1C variant became linked to TCR beta V- and J-gene trimming.

Germline V gene lookup returns CDR1 GTSNPN and CDR2 SVGIG (reference sequence). Ends included, the CDR3 has 13 residues. In regard to this clone: Its antigen is not identified. The limits of the CDR3 on the DNA are not certain, so only TCRdb's listed CDR3 is given.

Use of 60 Vbeta and 13 Jbeta primers characterized the PCR. The table came from immunoSEQ multiplex PCR; TCRdb's copy has only in-frame clones and leaves some out. The sample lists 150,000 to 200,000 clones; 65% to 85% were seen once. The specimen sequenced was PBMCs. The TCR comes from a woman aged 18-35 years in good health and CMV-seronegative. V usage is TRBV30 and J usage is TRBJ1-5; the table's D gene call, TRBD1, was not cross checked with the DNA. The CDR3 is CAFQVSSNQPQHF.